The 16 T cell receptor delta chains reported below all come from one sample, sequenced in a study of γδ T cells in repeated Plasmodium falciparum infection (dated by TCRdb to about 2021). For bulk TCR repertoire analysis, Vgamma9/Vdelta2+ and Vdelta2-negative gammadelta T cell populations were flow-sorted out of peripheral blood mononuclear cells. Library preparation used multiplex PCR. This sample was sequenced with an Illumina MiSeq. TCRdb recomputed clones from the public reads with CATT; identical DNA rows were then combined. The sample records 50,000 or so delta-chain clones, about 1.5% of which are singletons. About 8.6% of the sample rests with the top ten. The sample consisted of gamma-delta T cells from blood. Receptors originate from a pool of human donors (malaria-infected and uninfected, not separated).

This clone has only a few counts. The amino acid sequence in TCRdb belongs to a much larger clone and departs from this DNA's translation at residue 11, likely a sequencing read error; the sequence shown is translated from the DNA. The chain joins TRDV2 to TRDJ1; 9 bases line up with TRDD3. No J gene is reported in TCRdb; it was inferred here by comparing the DNA with germline. Germline V gives CDR1 GEAIGNYY, CDR2 EKD. The V and J ends lost 2 bases and 1 base, in that order; junction bases with no gene match: 16. CDR3 length: 19 amino acids. The CDR3 region is CACDIVLGDGPGVTDKLIF. For the CDR3, the DNA is TGTGCCTGTGACATCGTACTGGGGGACGGCCCGGGAGTCACCGATAAACTCATCTTT.

This clone was picked up a small number of times. Since a far larger clone is one base different, this is likely a read error. Other DNA sequences in this specimen translate into the identical CDR3. The chain joins TRDV2 to TRDJ3; TRDD3 agrees at 7 bases. TCRdb lists no J gene, so it was determined here by aligning the DNA to germline. The CDR3 spans 22 residues. Germline values: CDR1 GEAIGNYY, CDR2 EKD. The CDR3: CACDDVQSEDTNSSWDTRQMFF. The CDR3 nucleotides are TGTGCCTGTGACGACGTCCAATCCGAGGATACGAACTCATCCTGGGACACCCGGCAGATGTTTTTC.

This clone was seen a few times. Translating this DNA gives a protein that differs at residue 9 from the TCRdb one, which belongs to a much larger clone; a read error is likely, and the protein shown is this translation. The chain recombines TRDV1 with TRDJ1; TRDD3 is a possible D gene (6 bases). TCRdb records no J gene; here it was assigned by comparing the DNA to germline. The CDR3 spans 21 residues. Trimming cost V 1 base and J 1 base, with 28 bases left between them. Germline V gene sequence: CDR1 TSWWSYY, CDR2 QGS. The CDR3 reads CALGEPHPAPGDLSVTDKLIF. The CDR3 DNA sequence: TGTGCTCTTGGGGAACCCCATCCTGCCCCGGGGGACCTGTCCGTCACCGATAAACTCATCTTT.

A word on this clone: This likely stems from a read error, as it lies one base from a far larger clone. Other DNA sequences in the sample encode the same CDR3. The rearrangement joins TRDV1 to TRDJ1; 8 nucleotides line up with TRDD3. Here the J gene was assigned by germline matching of the DNA, as TCRdb has none. CDR1 is TSWWSYY, CDR2 QGS, per germline. The CDR3 loop spans 21 amino acids. The CDR3 loop is CALGERESGTGGQPCTDKLIF. CDR3 coding DNA: TGTGCTCTTGGGGAACGGGAATCAGGCACTGGGGGCCAACCTTGCACCGACAAACTCATCTTT.

Notes on this clone: TCRdb's protein, taken from a much larger clone, differs from this DNA's translation at residue 6, likely owing to a read error; the protein displayed comes from the DNA. The chain employs TRDV2 and TRDJ1; 12 nucleotides line up with TRDD3. The J gene comes from matching the DNA to germline here; TCRdb lacks it. V was clipped by 0 bases and J by 1 base; unmatched bases: 11. Germline assignment: CDR1 GEAIGNYY and CDR2 EKD. The length of the CDR3 is 19 residues. The CDR3 coding sequence is TGTGCCTGTGACACCCCTCCCGTACTGGGGGATACTGCCACCGATAAACTCATCTTT. Translating it yields CACDTPPVLGDTATDKLIF.

Details on this clone: A read error likely explains why the TCRdb protein, taken from a much larger clone, differs from this DNA's translation at residue 7; the protein shown is translated from the DNA. The chain joins TRDV1 to TRDJ1; 13 bases fit TRDD3. TCRdb records no J gene; here it was assigned by comparing the DNA to germline. Germline V gene data show CDR1 as TSWWSYY and CDR2 as QGS. J gave up 0 bases and V 5 bases, and 24 bases lay outside the gene matches. This CDR3 has 23 residues. The CDR3 DNA follows: TGTGCTCTTGGGAACGGAGTAGACCAAACTGGGGGATACGCGTTTTCGTACACCGATAAACTCATCTTT. Translated: CALGNGVDQTGGYAFSYTDKLIF.

For this clone: The protein that TCRdb holds for this DNA derives from a much larger clone and differs from the translated DNA at residue 7, which likely indicates a read error; the protein shown here is translated from the DNA. This chain's CDR3 is CALGRRIVTRKLGDTPSTDKLIF. The CDR3 DNA reads as TGTGCTCTTGGGAGAAGGATAGTTACCCGAAAACTGGGGGATACTCCCAGTACCGATAAACTCATCTTT. The rearrangement joins TRDV1 to TRDJ1; TRDD3 matches 12 bases. The J gene, absent from TCRdb, was called here by matching the DNA to germline. This CDR3 has 23 amino acids. The germline gives CDR1 TSWWSYY, CDR2 QGS. The J segment lost 2 bases and the V segment lost 5 bases, leaving 27 bases of the junction unmatched.

This clone was seen at least ten times. Its ends do not fully match the called genes, so a read error is possible. This chain connects TRDV1 to TRDJ1, with no clear D. Germline loops: CDR1 TSWWSYY, CDR2 QGS. CDR3 length equals 19 residues. The CDR3 DNA reads TGTGCTCTTGGGGAACTGCTCGCCCCGCGCGTAGTATACACTGATAAACTCATCTTT. Protein product: CALGELLAPRVVYTDKLIF.

Concerning this clone itself: A far bigger clonotype differs at one base, so this is likely a read error. At the DNA level, this CDR3 is encoded by other sequences in the same sample as well. The rearrangement joins TRDV2 to TRDJ1; tentatively, D is TRDD3 (5 bases). The J gene was not available in TCRdb and was assigned here by matching the DNA to germline segments. The V gene lost 3 bases and the J gene lost 0 bases, with 19 bases spanning the gap. Germline V gene sequence: CDR1 GEAIGNYY, CDR2 EKD. The CDR3 contains 17 residues. The CDR3 DNA is TGTGCCTGTGACTCCTTGCAAGCGGGGGGGCACACCGATAAACTCATCTTT. Protein product: CACDSLQAGGHTDKLIF.

This clone showed up just a few times. This DNA translates differently at residue 15 from the TCRdb protein, which is that of a much larger clone; a read error is likely, and the protein shown is the DNA's own translation. The gene calls are TRDV2 and TRDJ3, with 10 nucleotides matching TRDD3. The J gene, left out of TCRdb, was set here by checking the DNA against germline. Germline V gene data show CDR1 as GEAIGNYY and CDR2 as EKD. This CDR3 spans 21 amino acids. The CDR3 sequence is CACDTVLGDSPSSWGTRQMFF. Written as DNA, the CDR3 is TGTGCCTGTGACACCGTACTGGGGGATTCCCCCAGCTCCTGGGGCACCCGACAGATGTTTTTC.

This clone showed up many times. TCRdb's protein for this DNA is that of a much larger clone and differs from the translation at residue 10, likely a read error; the protein shown is the DNA translation. The CDR3 is CACDTLGLKADKLIF. As DNA, the CDR3 is TGTGCCTGTGACACCCTGGGGCTAAAAGCCGATAAACTCATCTTT. The gene calls are TRDV2 and TRDJ1, with a tentative D call TRDD3 (6 bases). V lost 0 bases, J lost 3 bases, and 13 bases lay in between. Germline V gene sequence: CDR1 GEAIGNYY, CDR2 EKD. This CDR3 is built from 15 residues.

V is TRDV1 and J is TRDJ1; 9 nucleotides match TRDD3. With V trimmed by 4 bases and J by 5 bases, 20 bases remained unmatched. The germline V gene encodes CDR1 TSWWSYY and CDR2 QGS. There are 19 residues in the CDR3. The CDR3 here is CALGALEKTHWGNEDKLIF. Here the CDR3 DNA reads TGTGCTCTTGGGGCGCTCGAAAAAACTCACTGGGGGAACGAAGATAAACTCATCTTT.

Worth noting for this clone: TCRdb's listed protein matches a much larger clone and diverges from this DNA's translation at residue 12, likely through a read error; the protein shown comes from the DNA. The rearrangement links TRDV1 to TRDJ1; 8 positions match TRDD3. CDR3 length: 21 amino acids. V lost 0 bases and J lost 1; bases outside the gene matches: 19. The germline V gene encodes CDR1 TSWWSYY and CDR2 QGS. The CDR3 coding sequence is TGTGCTCTTGGGGAACTAGATCTTACGAAGTACCGGGGGATATGCACCGATAAACTCATCTTT. As protein: CALGELDLTKYRGICTDKLIF.

Details on this clone: A much larger clone lies a single base off, so this may be a read error. Other DNA sequences in the sample encode the same CDR3. The V gene is TRDV2, the J gene TRDJ1, with 9 bases that match TRDD3. The germline gives CDR1 GEAIGNYY, CDR2 EKD. The J segment lost 4 bases and the V segment lost 2 bases, leaving 4 bases of the junction unmatched. This CDR3 is 14 amino acids long. The CDR3 DNA sequence: TGTGCCTGTGACAGCTGGGGGATCAGCGATAAACTCATCTTT. This encodes CACDSWGISDKLIF.

This clone was counted between two and nine times. With only one base between it and a far larger clone, this is likely a read error. The identical CDR3 is also encoded by other nucleotide sequences in the sample. The genes are TRDV2 and TRDJ1; a possible D gene is TRDD3 (5 bases). Since TCRdb gives no J gene, matching the DNA to germline was used here to assign it. V was pared by 0 bases and J by 8 bases, with 12 bases between. The germline CDR1 and CDR2 sequences are GEAIGNYY and EKD. The CDR3 is 13 residues long. CDR3 residues: CACDTLLGDKLIF. The CDR3 DNA follows: TGTGCCTGTGACACCTTACTAGGGGACAAACTCATCTTT.

This clone was picked up many times. A much larger clonotype is one base distant, so this may be a read error. Other DNA sequences in the same sample also yield this CDR3. The chain couples TRDV1 to TRDJ1; 9 bases agree with TRDD3. Germline CDR1 reads TSWWSYY; CDR2 reads QGS. Trimming at V came to 7 bases and at J to 0 bases, leaving 24 bases not matched to a gene. The CDR3 totals 21 residues. The CDR3 loop reads CALVVTITGGLQHTYTDKLIF. CDR3 coding DNA: TGTGCTCTTGTGGTTACAATTACTGGGGGACTCCAGCACACGTACACCGATAAACTCATCTTT.